This entry features one T cell receptor beta chain sequence. Its antigen is still unknown. The germline CDR1 and CDR2 sequences are SNHLY and FYNNEI. The V gene lost 7 bases and the J gene lost 8 bases, with 23 bases spanning the gap. This CDR3 has 15 residues. This sample is part of a study of vaccination and CD4 T cells after COVID-19. Across the study: Overlapping SARS-CoV-2, HCoV-NL63, HCoV-OC43 and HCoV-229E spike peptides stimulated the cells.

Noted treatment: approximately 9-day PBMC culture with coronavirus spike peptide pools or control peptides (ViraFEST assay). Each well held over 1.5 million PBMCs in IL-2 (around 10 IU/ml) medium with roughly 11 ug/ml peptide pools. Study conclusions and caveats: Clonotypes reactive to SARS-CoV-2 had a median that went up from 21 to 38, but not significantly.

Cultured CD4+ T-cell DNA underwent Oncomine TCR Beta short-read sequencing. TCRdb reanalysed the PCR reads using MiXCR and keeps one entry per CDR3 protein. The table shows over 15,000 distinct CDR3 sequences, with 36% occurring only once. Sequencing was performed on CD4+ T cells from blood, cultured in vitro, taken before SARS-CoV-2 vaccination. The rearrangement links TRBV2 to TRBJ1-2; maybe TRBD1 (6 bases). This sequence originates from a human donor who received a COVID-19 vaccine. The CDR3 loop reads CASILSRGPVSGYTF. The DNA of the CDR3 is TGTGCCAGCATTCTCTCCCGGGGGCCGGTGTCGGGCTACACCTTC. The variable domain in full, completed from reference TRBV2 and TRBJ1-2, reads EPEVTQTPSHQVTQMGQEVILRCVPISNHLYFYWYRQILGQKVEFLVSFYNNEISEKSEIFDDQFSVERPDGSNFTLKIRSTKLEDSAMYFCASILSRGPVSGYTFGSGTRLTVV.